These 4 T cell receptor beta chains came from one sample sequenced in a study of blood T cell repertoires in COVID-19 (dated by TCRdb to 2018 to 2020). Libraries were made using the immunoSEQ multiplex PCR assay. As stored in TCRdb, this immuneACCESS dataset retains in-frame rearrangements with V and J assigned. A fraction of the clones does not appear; measured against another copy, unresolved V genes explain less than half of the discrepancy, and the remainder lacks a known reason. The sample yields approximately 460,000 clones; roughly 87% were counted once. The top ten clones comprise roughly 0.84% of the sample. The sequenced sample consisted of peripheral blood. Source of these receptors: a man in his late teens or twenties with COVID-19, enrolled during active disease.

The chain has TRBV3-1 (or the pseudogene TRBV3-2) and TRBJ2-3; TRBD2 agrees at 9 bases. The CDR3 consists of 14 residues. V lost 4 bases to trimming and J lost 5 bases; unmatched junction nucleotides: 4. Germline assignment: CDR1 LGHDT and CDR2 YNNKEL (reference sequence). The CDR3 region has the DNA TGTGCCAGCAGCCTTAGCGGGAGTGGAGATACGCAGTATTTT. Protein sequence: CASSLSGSGDTQYF.

The V gene is TRBV30, the J gene TRBJ1-2; possible D gene TRBD1, 5 bases. The length of the CDR3 is 12 residues. The germline gives CDR1 GTSNPN, CDR2 SVGIG (reference sequence). V was pared by 1 base and J by 4 bases, with 7 bases between. Written as DNA, the CDR3 is TGTGCCTGGAGTGGACAGCGCTATGGCTACACCTTC. Translated: CAWSGQRYGYTF.

V gene TRBV6-6 combines with J gene TRBJ2-6; a possible D gene is TRBD2 (6 bases). Trimming took off 4 bases at V and 3 bases at J, with 13 bases between the two ends. The CDR3 sequence is 16 residues long. Per germline, CDR1 MNHNY and CDR2 SVGAGI (reference sequence). CDR3 coding DNA: TGTGCCAGCAGTTTGAGGGGAGGCGGTGGGGCCAACGTCCTGACTTTC. Its translation is CASSLRGGGGANVLTF.

This clone has a single count. The chain employs TRBV5-1 and TRBJ1-1; 7 nucleotides agree with TRBD1. The CDR3 is 16 residues long. Germline CDR1 SGHRS, CDR2 YFSETQ. Trimming took 1 base from V and 4 from J; bases not matched to a gene: 10. The CDR3 is CASSLNQGVGVTEAFF. The CDR3 DNA reads TGCGCCAGCAGCTTGAATCAGGGGGTGGGTGTCACTGAAGCTTTCTTT.